The source of this TCR beta chain is a study of siplizumab effects on memory and regulatory T cells. Study results and caveats: Memory cells that were CD4+ and unstimulated gave rise to alloreactive sequences, which siplizumab significantly reduced. Mapping to unstimulated subsets was achieved for only a minor fraction of alloreactive clones. Proliferating siplizumab-culture Tregs lacked confirmation of suppressive function.

About this clone itself: Its antigen is unidentified.

Around 10^5 TCR templates per sample were sequenced. TCRdb's copy holds only in-frame clones and misses some; the assay was immunoSEQ multiplex PCR. This table has more than 85,000 clones, roughly 92% appearing once. Germline CDR1 reads SGHRS; CDR2 reads YFSETQ. The CDR3 has 15 residues. V dropped 3 bases and J dropped 5 bases, with 17 bases sitting between them. This TCR was sampled from a human donor in good health. V is TRBV5-1 and J is TRBJ2-5; no definite D call. Sample: CD4+ T cells sorted from blood. The CDR3 DNA sequence: TGCGCCAGCAGCTATACCTCCGACCCTTGGGAGACCCAGTACTTC. It encodes CASSYTSDPWETQYF. The variable domain in full, with the rest retrieved from reference TRBV5-1 and TRBJ2-5, is KAGVTQTPRYLIKTRGQQVTLSCSPISGHRSVSWYQQTPGQGLQFLFEYFSETQRNKGNFPGRFSGRQFSNSRSEMNVSTLELGDSALYLCASSYTSDPWETQYFGPGTRLLVL.